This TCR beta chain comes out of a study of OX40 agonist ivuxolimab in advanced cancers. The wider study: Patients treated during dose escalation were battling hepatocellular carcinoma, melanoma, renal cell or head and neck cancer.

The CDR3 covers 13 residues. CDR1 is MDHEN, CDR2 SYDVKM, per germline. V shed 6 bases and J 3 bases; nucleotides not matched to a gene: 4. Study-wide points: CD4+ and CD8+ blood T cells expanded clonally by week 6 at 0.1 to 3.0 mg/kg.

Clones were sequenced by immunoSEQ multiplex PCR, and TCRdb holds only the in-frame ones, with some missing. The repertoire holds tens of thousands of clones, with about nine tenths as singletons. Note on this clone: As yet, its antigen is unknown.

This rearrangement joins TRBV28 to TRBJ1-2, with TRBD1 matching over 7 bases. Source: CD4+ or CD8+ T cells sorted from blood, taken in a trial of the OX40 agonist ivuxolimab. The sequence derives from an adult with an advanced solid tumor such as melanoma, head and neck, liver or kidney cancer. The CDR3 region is CASRVGTDYGYTF. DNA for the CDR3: TGTGCCAGCAGAGTCGGGACAGACTATGGCTACACCTTC.